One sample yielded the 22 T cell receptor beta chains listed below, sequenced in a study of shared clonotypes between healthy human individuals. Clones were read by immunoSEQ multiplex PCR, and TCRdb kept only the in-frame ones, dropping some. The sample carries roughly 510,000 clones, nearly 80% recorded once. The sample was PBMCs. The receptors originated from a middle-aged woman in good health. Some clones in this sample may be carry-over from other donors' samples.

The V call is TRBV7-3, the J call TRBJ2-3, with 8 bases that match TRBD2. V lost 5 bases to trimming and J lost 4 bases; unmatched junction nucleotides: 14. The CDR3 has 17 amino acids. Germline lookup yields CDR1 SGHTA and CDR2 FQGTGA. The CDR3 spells CASSPRGSGSMADTQYF. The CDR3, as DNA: TGTGCCAGCAGCCCCCGGGGGAGCGGGAGTATGGCAGATACGCAGTATTTT.

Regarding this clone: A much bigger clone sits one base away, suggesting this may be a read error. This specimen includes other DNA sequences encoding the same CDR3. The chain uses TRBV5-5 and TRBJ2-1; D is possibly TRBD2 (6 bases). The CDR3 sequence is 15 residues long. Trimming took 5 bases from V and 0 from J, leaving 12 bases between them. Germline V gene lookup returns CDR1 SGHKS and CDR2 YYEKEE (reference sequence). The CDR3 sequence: CASSASVSSYNEQFF. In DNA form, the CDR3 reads TGTGCCAGCAGTGCTAGCGTGAGCTCCTACAATGAGCAGTTCTTC. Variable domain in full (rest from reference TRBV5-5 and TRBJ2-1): DAGVTQSPTHLIKTRGQQVTLRCSPISGHKSVSWYQQVLGQGPQFIFQYYEKEERGRGNFPDRFSARQFPNYSSELNVNALLLGDSALYLCASSASVSSYNEQFFGPGTRLTVL.

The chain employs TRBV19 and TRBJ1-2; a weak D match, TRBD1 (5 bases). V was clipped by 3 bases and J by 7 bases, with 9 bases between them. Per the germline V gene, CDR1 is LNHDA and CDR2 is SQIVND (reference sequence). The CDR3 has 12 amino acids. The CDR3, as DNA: TGTGCCAGTAGTATCGCCGGGGGTGGCTACACCTTC. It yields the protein CASSIAGGGYTF.

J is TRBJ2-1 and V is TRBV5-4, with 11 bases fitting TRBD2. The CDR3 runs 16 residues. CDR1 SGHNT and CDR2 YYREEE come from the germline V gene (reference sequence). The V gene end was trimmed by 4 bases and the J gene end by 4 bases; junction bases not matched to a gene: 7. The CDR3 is CASSMGTSGPYNEQFF. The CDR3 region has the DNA TGTGCCAGCAGCATGGGGACTAGCGGACCTTACAATGAGCAGTTCTTC.

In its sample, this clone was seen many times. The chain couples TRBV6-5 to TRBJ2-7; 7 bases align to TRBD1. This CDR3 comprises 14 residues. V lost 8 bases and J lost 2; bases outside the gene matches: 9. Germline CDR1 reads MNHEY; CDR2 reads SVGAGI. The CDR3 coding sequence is TGTGCCAGCCTACCGAGGACAGGAGCCTACGAGCAGTACTTC. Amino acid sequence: CASLPRTGAYEQYF.

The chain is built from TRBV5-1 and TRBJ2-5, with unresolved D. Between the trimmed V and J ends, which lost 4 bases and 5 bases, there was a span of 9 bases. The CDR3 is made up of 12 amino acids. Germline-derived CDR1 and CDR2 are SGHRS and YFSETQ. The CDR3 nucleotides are TGCGCCAGCAGCGTTACTTCGGAGACCCAGTACTTC. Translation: CASSVTSETQYF.

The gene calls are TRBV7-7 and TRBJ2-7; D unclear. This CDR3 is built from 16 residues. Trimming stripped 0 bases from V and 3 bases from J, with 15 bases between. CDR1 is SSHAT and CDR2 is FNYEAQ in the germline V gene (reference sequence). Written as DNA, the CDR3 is TGTGCCAGCAGCTTAGCCCAATTGAACCGGTTCTACGAGCAGTACTTC. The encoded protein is CASSLAQLNRFYEQYF.

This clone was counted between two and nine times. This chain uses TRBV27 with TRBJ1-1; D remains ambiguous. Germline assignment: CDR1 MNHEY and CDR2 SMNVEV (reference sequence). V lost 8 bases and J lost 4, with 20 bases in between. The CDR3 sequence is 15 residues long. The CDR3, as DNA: TGTGCCAGCTGTCCTTTAACCTCCGCGGGCACTGAAGCTTTCTTT. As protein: CASCPLTSAGTEAFF.

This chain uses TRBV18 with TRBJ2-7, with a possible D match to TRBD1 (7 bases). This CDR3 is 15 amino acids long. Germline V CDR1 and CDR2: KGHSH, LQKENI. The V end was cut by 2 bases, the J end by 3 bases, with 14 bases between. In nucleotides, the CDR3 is TGTGCCAGCTCACCATTCGCAGGGGGGAACTACGAGCAGTACTTC. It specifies CASSPFAGGNYEQYF.

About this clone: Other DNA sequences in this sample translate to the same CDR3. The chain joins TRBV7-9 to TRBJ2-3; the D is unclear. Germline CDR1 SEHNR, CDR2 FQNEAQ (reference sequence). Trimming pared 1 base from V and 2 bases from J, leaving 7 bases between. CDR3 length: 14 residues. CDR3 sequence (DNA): TGTGCCAGCAGCTTAGGCACAGACACAGATACGCAGTATTTT. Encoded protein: CASSLGTDTDTQYF.

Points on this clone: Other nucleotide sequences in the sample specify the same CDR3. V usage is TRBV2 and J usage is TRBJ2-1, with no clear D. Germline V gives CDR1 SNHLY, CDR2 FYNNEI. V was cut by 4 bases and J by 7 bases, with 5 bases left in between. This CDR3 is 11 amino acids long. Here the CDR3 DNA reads TGTGCCAGCAGTGGGAATAATGAGCAGTTCTTC. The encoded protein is CASSGNNEQFF.

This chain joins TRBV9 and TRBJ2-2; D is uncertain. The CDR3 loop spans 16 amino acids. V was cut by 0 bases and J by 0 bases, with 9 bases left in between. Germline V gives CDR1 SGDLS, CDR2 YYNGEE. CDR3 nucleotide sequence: TGTGCCAGCAGCGTAGGGGCGAGAGCGAACACCGGGGAGCTGTTTTTT. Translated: CASSVGARANTGELFF.

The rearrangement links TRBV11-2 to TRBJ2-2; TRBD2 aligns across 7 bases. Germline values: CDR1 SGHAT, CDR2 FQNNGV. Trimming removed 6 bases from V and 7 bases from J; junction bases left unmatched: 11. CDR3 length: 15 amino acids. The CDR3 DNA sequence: TGTGCCAGCAGGAGAGCGGGAAGGGAGAACGGGGAGCTGTTTTTT. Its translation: CASRRAGRENGELFF.

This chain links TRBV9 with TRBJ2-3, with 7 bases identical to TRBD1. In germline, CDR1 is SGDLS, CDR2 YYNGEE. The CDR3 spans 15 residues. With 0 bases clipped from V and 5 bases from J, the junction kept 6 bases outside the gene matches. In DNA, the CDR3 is TGTGCCAGCAGCGTAGGGGGACAGAATTTAGATACGCAGTATTTT. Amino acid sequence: CASSVGGQNLDTQYF.

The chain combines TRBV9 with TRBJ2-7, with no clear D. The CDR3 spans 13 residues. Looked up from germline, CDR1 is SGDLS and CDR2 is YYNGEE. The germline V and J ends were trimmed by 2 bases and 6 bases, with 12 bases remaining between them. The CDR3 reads CASSVTPKGEQYF. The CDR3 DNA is TGTGCCAGCAGCGTTACCCCCAAAGGCGAGCAGTACTTC.

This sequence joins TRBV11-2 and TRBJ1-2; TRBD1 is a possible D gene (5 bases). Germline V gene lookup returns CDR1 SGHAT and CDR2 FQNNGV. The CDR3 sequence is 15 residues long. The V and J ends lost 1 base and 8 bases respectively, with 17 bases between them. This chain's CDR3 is CASSLVGPGSKGYTF. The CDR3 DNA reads TGTGCCAGCAGCTTAGTTGGTCCAGGGAGTAAGGGCTACACCTTC.

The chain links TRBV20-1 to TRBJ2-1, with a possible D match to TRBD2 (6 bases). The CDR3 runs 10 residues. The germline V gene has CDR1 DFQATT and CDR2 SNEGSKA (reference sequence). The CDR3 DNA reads TGCAGAGAACTAGCCCATGAGCAGTTCTTC. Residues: CRELAHEQFF.

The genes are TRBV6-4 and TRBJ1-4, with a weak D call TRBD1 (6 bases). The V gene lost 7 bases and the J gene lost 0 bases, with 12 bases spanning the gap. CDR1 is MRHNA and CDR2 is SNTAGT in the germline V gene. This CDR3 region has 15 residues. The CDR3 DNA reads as TGTGCCAGCAATTTGGGGGCCTCAACTAATGAAAAACTGTTTTTT. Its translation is CASNLGASTNEKLFF.

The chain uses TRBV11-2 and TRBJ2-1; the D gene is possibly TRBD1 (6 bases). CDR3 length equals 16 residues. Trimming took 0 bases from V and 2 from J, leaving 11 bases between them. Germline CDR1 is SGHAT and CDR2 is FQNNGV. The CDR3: CASSLDGGPTYNEQFF. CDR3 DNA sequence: TGTGCCAGCAGCTTAGATGGGGGCCCAACCTACAATGAGCAGTTCTTC.

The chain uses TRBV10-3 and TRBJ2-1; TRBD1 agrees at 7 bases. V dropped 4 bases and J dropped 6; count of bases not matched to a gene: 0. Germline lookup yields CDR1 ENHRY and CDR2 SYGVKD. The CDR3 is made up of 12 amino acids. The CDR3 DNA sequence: TGTGCCATCAGTGCAGGGGGCAATGAGCAGTTCTTC. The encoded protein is CAISAGGNEQFF.

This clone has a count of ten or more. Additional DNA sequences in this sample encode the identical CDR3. CDR3 bases: TGTGCCAGCACCCCTCCTTCCGGGTCACTCTACGAGCAGTACTTC. Translated: CASTPPSGSLYEQYF. V gene TRBV6-5 combines with J gene TRBJ2-7; D is ambiguous. This CDR3 is 15 amino acids long. V was trimmed by 7 bases and J by 3 bases, leaving 19 bases between them. Germline CDR1 MNHEY, CDR2 SVGAGI.

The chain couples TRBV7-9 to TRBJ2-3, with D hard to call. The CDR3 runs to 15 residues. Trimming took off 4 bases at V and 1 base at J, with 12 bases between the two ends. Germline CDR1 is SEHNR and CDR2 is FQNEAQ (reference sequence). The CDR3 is CASSSQRVRTDTQYF. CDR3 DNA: TGTGCCAGCAGCTCCCAACGGGTCCGCACAGATACGCAGTATTTT.